The 19 T cell receptor beta chains in this list originate from one sample, sequenced in a study of vaccination and CD4 T cells after COVID-19. Cultured CD4+ T cell DNA underwent sequencing with the Oncomine TCR Beta short-read assay. TCRdb fed the PCR reads into MiXCR, producing one record per CDR3 protein. This table holds 18,000 or so distinct CDR3 sequences, around 30% found once. These receptors have no known antigen. Indicated treatment: roughly 10-day PBMC culture with coronavirus spike peptide pools or control peptides (ViraFEST assay). The sample consisted of cultured CD4+ T cells from blood. These receptors originate from a human donor with COVID-19.

This clonotype was observed a handful of times. V is TRBV20-1 and J is TRBJ1-5; tentative D call: TRBD1 (6 bases). Trimming shortened V by 6 bases and J by 4 bases, and 22 bases separated the two germline ends. Germline V gives CDR1 DFQATT, CDR2 SNEGSKA (reference sequence). This CDR3 contains 16 residues. The chain's CDR3 is CSAPGVRSGANQPQHF. Written as DNA, the CDR3 is TGCAGTGCCCCGGGGGTCAGGTCGGGGGCAAATCAGCCCCAGCATTTT.

This clonotype has a handful of counts. This chain connects TRBV18 to TRBJ1-2; the match to TRBD1 covers 10 bases. The germline V gene has CDR1 KGHSH and CDR2 LQKENI. The CDR3 is made up of 15 amino acids. The V gene end was trimmed by 1 base and the J gene end by 6 bases; junction bases not matched to a gene: 5. The CDR3 here is CASSPQPTGGDGYTF. The CDR3 nucleotides read TGTGCCAGCTCACCACAACCGACAGGGGGCGATGGCTACACCTTC.

The genes are TRBV27 and TRBJ2-7; a possible D gene is TRBD1 (7 bases). The CDR3 extends over 15 amino acids. Deletions cut 3 bases from V and 0 bases from J, with 12 bases between. Germline-derived CDR1 and CDR2 are MNHEY and SMNVEV (reference sequence). Here the CDR3 reads CASSLRGQYSYEQYF. CDR3 bases: TGTGCCAGCAGTTTGCGGGGACAGTACTCCTACGAGCAGTACTTC.

This clonotype occurred a few times. CDR3 DNA sequence: TGTGCCAGCAGCTTCGGTCGGGGTAGGACCCGACTAGCGGGGGGGACTAGCACAGATACGCAGTATTTT. Amino acid sequence: CASSFGRGRTRLAGGTSTDTQYF. This chain uses TRBV7-2 with TRBJ2-3, with 14 bases fitting TRBD2. Trimming at V came to 3 bases and at J to 0 bases, leaving 20 bases not matched to a gene. The germline CDR1 and CDR2 sequences are SGHTA and FQGNSA. CDR3 size: 23 residues.

This clonotype came up a few times. The J gene is TRBJ1-5, the V gene TRBV6-5; no definite D call. The CDR3 loop spans 14 amino acids. V lost 4 bases, J lost 2 bases, and 9 bases lay in between. Germline V gene sequence: CDR1 MNHEY, CDR2 SVGAGI. CDR3 loop: CASSSVAGNQPQHF. In DNA form, the CDR3 reads TGTGCCAGCAGTTCAGTGGCGGGCAATCAGCCCCAGCATTTT.

This clonotype has just a few counts. V is TRBV19 and J is TRBJ2-5, with no clear D. Germline-derived CDR1 and CDR2 are LNHDA and SQIVND (reference sequence). The length of the CDR3 is 12 residues. Between the trimmed V and J ends, which lost 3 bases and 5 bases, there was a span of 7 bases. Here the CDR3 reads CASSIRDETQYF. The CDR3 nucleotides read TGTGCCAGTAGTATTAGGGATGAGACCCAGTACTTC.

This clonotype was seen a handful of times. The rearrangement joins TRBV7-9 to TRBJ2-7; 11 bases are a match to TRBD1. Germline CDR1 SEHNR, CDR2 FQNEAQ (reference sequence). After removal of 5 bases from V and 2 bases from J, the junction contained 5 bases not matched to a gene. The CDR3 runs to 15 residues. CDR3 region: CASSLGQGDTYEQYF. CDR3 DNA sequence: TGTGCCAGCAGCCTGGGACAGGGGGATACCTACGAGCAGTACTTC.

This clonotype was found a few times. The chain is built from TRBV6-4 and TRBJ2-3, with no clear D. This CDR3 comprises 15 residues. Deletions cut 0 bases from V and 4 bases from J, with 11 bases between. CDR1 is MRHNA, CDR2 SNTAGT, per germline. The CDR3 here is CASSDSGFRADTQYF. The CDR3, as DNA: TGTGCCAGCAGTGACTCCGGGTTTAGGGCAGATACGCAGTATTTT.

This clonotype was observed a handful of times. V and J are TRBV4-2 and TRBJ1-1; the D is unclear. Germline CDR1 and CDR2: LGHNA and YNFKEQ. The CDR3 covers 14 residues. The V end was cut by 4 bases, the J end by 6 bases, with 15 bases between. CDR3 amino acids: CASSPEEGFAEAFF. CDR3 in DNA: TGTGCCAGCAGCCCAGAGGAGGGTTTTGCTGAAGCTTTCTTT.

CDR3 sequence reads: CASTPGSRALDTQYF. The CDR3 DNA follows: TGTGCCAGCACCCCCGGTTCTAGAGCTTTGGATACGCAGTATTTT. The chain employs TRBV28 and TRBJ2-3; D is unresolved. V lost 7 bases and J 6 bases, leaving 20 bases between the germline ends. CDR3 length: 15 residues. Germline values: CDR1 MDHEN, CDR2 SYDVKM.

This rearrangement joins TRBV5-1 to TRBJ2-5; D is unclear. Trimming shortened V by 4 bases and J by 4 bases, and 8 bases separated the two germline ends. Germline V gene sequence: CDR1 SGHRS, CDR2 YFSETQ. The CDR3 is 12 residues long. The CDR3 DNA reads as TGCGCCAGCAGCGTGATCGGAGAGACCCAGTACTTC. Its protein is CASSVIGETQYF.

V and J are TRBV28 and TRBJ1-5; no clear D. The V end lost 11 bases, the J end lost 0 bases, and 23 bases lay between the germline ends. Germline V gene sequence: CDR1 MDHEN, CDR2 SYDVKM. This CDR3 has 17 residues. The CDR3 bases are TGTGCCGTAACAATAAACCCAGCCCGGATTAGCAATCAGCCCCAGCATTTT. Its protein is CAVTINPARISNQPQHF.

This clonotype was seen a handful of times. The J gene is TRBJ1-1, the V gene TRBV6-1; possibly TRBD1 for D (5 bases). V was pared by 8 bases and J by 1 base, with 8 bases between. The germline V gene encodes CDR1 MNHNS and CDR2 SASEGT. This CDR3 region has 12 residues. CDR3 sequence (DNA): TGTGCCAGCCCAGGACAGAACACTGAAGCTTTCTTT. Translated: CASPGQNTEAFF.

The gene calls are TRBV12-3 or TRBV12-4 and TRBJ2-1, with 9 bases lining up with TRBD1. V lost 6 bases to trimming and J lost 3 bases; unmatched junction nucleotides: 6. The CDR3 has 15 residues. CDR3 DNA sequence: TGTGCCAGCAGGACTACAGGGGGCTACTACAATGAGCAGTTCTTC. Its translation: CASRTTGGYYNEQFF.

The chain joins TRBV11-2 to TRBJ2-1; 8 bases align to TRBD1. From germline, CDR1 is SGHAT and CDR2 FQNNGV. The CDR3 length is 15 residues. With 6 bases clipped from V and 6 bases from J, the junction kept 10 bases outside the gene matches. The CDR3 loop is CASRRTGTGGNEQFF. The CDR3 DNA reads TGTGCCAGCAGACGTACCGGTACAGGGGGCAATGAGCAGTTCTTC.

The rearrangement uses TRBV6-1 and TRBJ2-3; D assignment may be TRBD1 or TRBD2 (5 bases each). The CDR3 is 15 amino acids. Trimming took 6 bases from V and 0 from J, leaving 13 bases between them. CDR1 and CDR2 (germline): MNHNS, SASEGT. CDR3 in amino acids: CASSGTRASTDTQYF. DNA for the CDR3: TGTGCCAGCAGCGGGACCCGTGCTAGCACAGATACGCAGTATTTT.

The chain is built from TRBV27 and TRBJ2-3; D possibly uses TRBD1 or TRBD2 (5 bases each). Germline V CDR1 and CDR2: MNHEY, SMNVEV (reference sequence). Trimming pared 3 bases from V and 10 bases from J, leaving 23 bases between. The length of the CDR3 is 16 residues. As DNA, the CDR3 is TGTGCCAGCAGTTTTCACCGGGACGGATTCTCCTCAGCGCAGTATTTT. Protein product: CASSFHRDGFSSAQYF.

This chain joins TRBV19 and TRBJ2-5; 9 bases align to TRBD1. This CDR3 spans 16 amino acids. V was pared by 3 bases and J by 2 bases, with 7 bases of the junction left unmatched. Germline V lookup: CDR1 LNHDA, CDR2 SQIVND (reference sequence). CDR3 bases: TGTGCCAGTAGTATCTCATCAGGACAGGGGCAAGAGACCCAGTACTTC. Residues: CASSISSGQGQETQYF.

This clonotype has just a few counts. V gene TRBV6-1 combines with J gene TRBJ2-3; D remains unclear. The CDR3 is 11 amino acids. The V gene lost 6 bases and the J gene lost 4 bases, with 5 bases spanning the gap. Germline CDR1 is MNHNS and CDR2 is SASEGT. In DNA form, the CDR3 reads TGTGCCAGCAGACTATCAGATACGCAGTATTTT. As protein: CASRLSDTQYF.